The 13 T cell receptor beta chains reported below all come from one sample, sequenced in a study of blood T cells in healthy people across ages. A second about 7 to 11 cycle PCR used barcoded and J-beta primers. TCRdb used MiXCR to reprocess the 5' RACE reads, holding one entry per CDR3 protein. The table shows over 1,500,000 distinct CDR3 sequences, with approximately 50% occurring only once. Sequences were obtained from blood. The receptor source for this set is a woman aged 35 to 49 in good health.

The CDR3 here is CASSLRGGDQPQHF. In DNA, the CDR3 is TGTGCCAGCAGCTTACGGGGGGGAGATCAGCCCCAGCATTTT. The rearrangement joins TRBV7-9 to TRBJ1-5; the D gene is possibly TRBD1 (5 bases). Germline values: CDR1 SEHNR, CDR2 FQNEAQ (reference sequence). This CDR3 region has 14 residues. The V gene lost 2 bases and the J gene lost 5 bases, with 10 bases spanning the gap. Complete variable domain (other parts from reference TRBV7-9 and TRBJ1-5): DTGVSQNPRHKITKRGQNVTFRCDPISEHNRLYWYRQTLGQGPEFLTYFQNEAQLEKSRLLSDRFSAERPKGSFSTLEIQRTEQGDSAMYLCASSLRGGDQPQHFGDGTRLSIL.

The chain has TRBV6-6 and TRBJ1-2; TRBD1 agrees at 7 bases. Losses at the gene ends were 2 bases for V and 0 bases for J; bases not matched to a gene: 3. The CDR3 runs 15 residues. Germline V CDR1 and CDR2: MNHNY, SVGAGI (reference sequence). The CDR3 protein is CASSYGGQPNYGYTF. The CDR3, as DNA: TGTGCCAGCAGTTACGGGGGACAGCCTAACTATGGCTACACCTTC.

V gene TRBV2 combines with J gene TRBJ2-1; 7 bases map to TRBD2. The CDR3 runs to 14 residues. The trim removed 3 bases at V and 13 bases at J, leaving 12 bases unmatched. Germline V lookup: CDR1 SNHLY, CDR2 FYNNEI. In DNA form, the CDR3 reads TGTGCCAGCAGTGAGGAGACTAGCCCATCGACCCAGTTCTTC. This codes for CASSEETSPSTQFF.

The V call is TRBV24-1, the J call TRBJ2-5; D gene uncertain. Looked up from germline, CDR1 is KGHDR and CDR2 is SFDVKD. The CDR3 contains 14 residues. V lost 4 bases to trimming and J lost 2 bases, with 10 bases between them. CDR3 sequence reads: CATSDGREQETQYF. The DNA for the CDR3 is TGTGCCACCAGTGACGGCCGAGAGCAAGAGACCCAGTACTTC.

This clonotype has more than one count but fewer than ten. The V gene is TRBV12-3 or TRBV12-4, the J gene TRBJ2-6; 7 bases fit TRBD2. V was clipped by 7 bases and J by 4 bases; unmatched bases: 16. The length of the CDR3 is 18 residues. CDR3 nucleotides: TGTGCCAGCACCTTTGAGCGGGGAGTAAAGGCCGGGGCCAACGTCCTGACTTTC. This translates into CASTFERGVKAGANVLTF.

The count of this clonotype is one. The chain combines TRBV6-1 with TRBJ1-2; D uncertain. The length of the CDR3 is 17 residues. CDR1 MNHNS and CDR2 SASEGT come from the germline V gene. V lost 5 bases to trimming and J lost 3 bases, with 22 bases between them. The CDR3 spells CASSRLAAGKSDYGYTF. The CDR3 DNA sequence: TGTGCCAGCAGTCGGCTAGCGGCGGGTAAAAGTGACTATGGCTACACCTTC.

At least ten counts were recorded for this clonotype. In DNA form, the CDR3 reads TGTGCCAGCAAGGGGAATCAGAGGGGATACGAGCAGTACTTC. Residues: CASKGNQRGYEQYF. V usage is TRBV28 and J usage is TRBJ2-7; the D gene could be TRBD1 or TRBD2 (5 bases each). V lost 7 bases and J lost 4, with 17 bases in between. This CDR3 is 14 amino acids long. Per germline, CDR1 MDHEN and CDR2 SYDVKM.

DNA of the CDR3: TGTGCCAGCAGCCCTGGAGACGACAGTGACAATGAGCAGTTCTTC. Translating it yields CASSPGDDSDNEQFF. V and J are TRBV7-8 and TRBJ2-1, with TRBD1 as a possible D gene (5 bases). Trimming pared 5 bases from V and 5 bases from J, leaving 16 bases between. The CDR3 consists of 15 residues. Germline-derived CDR1 and CDR2 are SGHVS and FQNEAQ.

V and J are TRBV27 and TRBJ1-1; no firm D call. CDR3 length equals 12 residues. Germline lookup yields CDR1 MNHEY and CDR2 SMNVEV (reference sequence). The ends were cut back, 5 bases at V and 10 bases at J, with 14 bases in the middle. CDR3 region: CASSPLGSPAFF. In DNA form, the CDR3 reads TGTGCCAGCAGTCCGCTTGGGTCGCCAGCTTTCTTT.

This clonotype was recorded a few times. The V call is TRBV6-5, the J call TRBJ2-1; TRBD2 matches 11 bases. The junction had 7 bases not matched to a gene; V was cut back by 7 bases and J by 5 bases. The CDR3 consists of 15 residues. CDR1 MNHEY and CDR2 SVGAGI come from the germline V gene. This CDR3 reads CASIMTSGVNNEQFF. CDR3 DNA: TGTGCCAGCATCATGACTAGCGGGGTAAACAATGAGCAGTTCTTC.

The rearrangement uses TRBV9 and TRBJ2-7; TRBD1 aligns across 8 bases. The CDR3 covers 16 residues. Germline-derived CDR1 and CDR2 are SGDLS and YYNGEE. V shed 2 bases and J 6 bases; nucleotides not matched to a gene: 13. The CDR3 bases are TGTGCCAGCAGCGTCGGACCCAGGACAGGGTACACCGAGCAGTACTTC. Translated, it gives CASSVGPRTGYTEQYF.

The chain has TRBV14 and TRBJ2-5; 12 bases align to TRBD1. Germline lookup yields CDR1 SGHDN and CDR2 FVKESK. The CDR3 length is 17 residues. V shed 3 bases, J shed 4 bases, and the junction held 9 bases outside the gene matches. CDR3 bases: TGTGCCAGCAGCCACCAAGGGACAGGGGGCAGAGGAGAGACCCAGTACTTC. It specifies CASSHQGTGGRGETQYF. The entire variable domain, with the rest obtained from reference TRBV14 and TRBJ2-5, is as follows: EAGVTQFPSHSVIEKGQTVTLRCDPISGHDNLYWYRRVMGKEIKFLLHFVKESKQDESGMPNNRFLAERTGGTYSTLKVQPAELEDSGVYFCASSHQGTGGRGETQYFGPGTRLLVL.

J is TRBJ2-7 and V is TRBV5-1, with TRBD1 matching 8 bases. V gave up 2 bases and J gave up 3 bases; unmatched junction bases: 4. The CDR3 is 14 residues long. Germline loops: CDR1 SGHRS, CDR2 YFSETQ. The CDR3 coding sequence is TGCGCCAGCAGCTTCGGACAGGGTAACTACGAGCAGTACTTC. It translates to CASSFGQGNYEQYF.